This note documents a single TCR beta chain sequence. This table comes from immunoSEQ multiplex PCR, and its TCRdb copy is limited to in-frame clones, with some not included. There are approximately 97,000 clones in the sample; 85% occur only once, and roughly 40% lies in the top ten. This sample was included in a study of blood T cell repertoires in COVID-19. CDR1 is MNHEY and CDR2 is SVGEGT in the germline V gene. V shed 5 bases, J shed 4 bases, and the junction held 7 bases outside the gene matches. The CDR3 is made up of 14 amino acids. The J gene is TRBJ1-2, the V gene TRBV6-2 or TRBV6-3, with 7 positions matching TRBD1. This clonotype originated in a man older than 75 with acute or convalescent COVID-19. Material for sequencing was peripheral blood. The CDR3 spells CASSRGTDGYGYTF. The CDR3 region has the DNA TGTGCCAGCAGTCGCGGGACAGATGGCTATGGCTACACCTTC.